A single sample is the source of the 25 T cell receptor beta chains below, sequenced in a study of radiotherapy plus CTLA-4 blockade in lung cancer. Some clones are missing from TCRdb's copy, which holds only in-frame ones; the method was immunoSEQ multiplex PCR. The sample holds approximately 100,000 clones, 82% seen once. The source was peripheral blood, collected from a patient treated with radiotherapy plus ipilimumab. These receptors originate from a human donor with non-small cell lung cancer who had a partial response to radiotherapy plus ipilimumab.

This clone was seen a handful of times. DNA for the CDR3: TGTGCCAGCAGACTGACAGCTGCCCACGAGCAGTACTTC. Amino acids: CASRLTAAHEQYF. The rearrangement joins TRBV27 to TRBJ2-7, with TRBD1 as a possible D gene (5 bases). The ends were cut back, 6 bases at V and 5 bases at J, with 14 bases in the middle. Germline values: CDR1 MNHEY, CDR2 SMNVEV (reference sequence). The CDR3 sequence is 13 residues long.

This chain joins TRBV5-1 and TRBJ2-3; 11 bases are a match to TRBD2. There are 16 residues in the CDR3. V trimming: 3 bases; J trimming: 2 bases; junction bases outside the gene matches: 5. Germline V gene sequence: CDR1 SGHRS, CDR2 YFSETQ. CDR3 in amino acids: CASSYLAGGNTDTQYF. In nucleotides, the CDR3 is TGCGCCAGCAGCTACCTAGCGGGAGGAAACACAGATACGCAGTATTTT.

The chain employs TRBV28 and TRBJ2-3; 7 bases match TRBD1. The V and J ends lost 6 bases and 6 bases, in that order; junction bases with no gene match: 9. Germline V lookup: CDR1 MDHEN, CDR2 SYDVKM. CDR3 length: 14 residues. DNA of the CDR3: TGTGCCAGCAGCCTAGGGGGCCAGGGGGATACGCAGTATTTT. Its translation: CASSLGGQGDTQYF.

The V call is TRBV10-1, the J call TRBJ2-2; TRBD2 matches 8 bases. Germline CDR1 and CDR2: WNHNN and SYGVQD (reference sequence). V shed 2 bases and J 4 bases; nucleotides not matched to a gene: 12. The CDR3 has 18 amino acids. The CDR3 bases are TGCGCCAGCAGTGAGCCCAGAAATAGCGGGATTAGCACCGGGGAGCTGTTTTTT. It is translated as CASSEPRNSGISTGELFF.

V is TRBV28 and J is TRBJ1-1; no clear D gene. Germline V lookup: CDR1 MDHEN, CDR2 SYDVKM. The CDR3 runs to 11 residues. Trimming removed 2 bases from V and 11 bases from J, with 9 bases in between. The CDR3 is CASSLALWAFF. As DNA, the CDR3 is TGTGCCAGCAGTTTAGCGCTATGGGCTTTCTTT.

The rearrangement uses TRBV6-1 and TRBJ1-2; the match to TRBD1 covers 9 bases. V shed 5 bases and J 5 bases; nucleotides not matched to a gene: 6. This CDR3 contains 14 residues. Germline V gene data show CDR1 as MNHNS and CDR2 as SASEGT. Written as DNA, the CDR3 is TGTGCCAGCAGTTCCCCGGGACAGGGATATGGCTACACCTTC. It translates to CASSSPGQGYGYTF.

V is TRBV7-2 and J is TRBJ2-3; D unresolved. Germline V gene data show CDR1 as SGHTA and CDR2 as FQGNSA. Trimming cost V 2 bases and J 7 bases, with 7 bases left between them. This CDR3 spans 12 amino acids. The CDR3 loop reads CASSLPLNTQYF. The CDR3 region has the DNA TGTGCCAGCAGCTTACCGTTAAATACGCAGTATTTT.

The rearrangement joins TRBV28 to TRBJ1-4, with TRBD1 matching over 8 bases. This CDR3 contains 15 residues. V shed 3 bases, J shed 2 bases, and the junction held 2 bases outside the gene matches. CDR1 MDHEN and CDR2 SYDVKM come from the germline V gene. CDR3 DNA sequence: TGTGCCAGCAGTTTCCAGGGGGCGACTAATGAAAAACTGTTTTTT. Translation: CASSFQGATNEKLFF.

J is TRBJ1-1 and V is TRBV10-3, with 7 bases that match TRBD1. CDR1 ENHRY and CDR2 SYGVKD come from the germline V gene. The junction had 2 bases not matched to a gene; V was cut back by 0 bases and J by 4 bases. This CDR3 contains 14 residues. The CDR3 spells CAISESNRGTEAFF. CDR3 DNA sequence: TGTGCCATCAGTGAGTCGAACAGGGGCACTGAAGCTTTCTTT.

The chain recombines TRBV2 with TRBJ1-1; no clear D gene. Germline assignment: CDR1 SNHLY and CDR2 FYNNEI. The CDR3 extends over 13 amino acids. Trimming took off 7 bases at V and 1 base at J, with 10 bases between the two ends. For the CDR3, the DNA is TGTGCCAGCATGCGGGAATCGAACACTGAAGCTTTCTTT. Its protein is CASMRESNTEAFF.

The V call is TRBV5-1, the J call TRBJ2-1; TRBD2 matches at 7 bases. CDR1 is SGHRS and CDR2 is YFSETQ in the germline V gene. The CDR3 spans 13 residues. V lost 7 bases to trimming and J lost 5 bases; unmatched junction nucleotides: 6. The CDR3 sequence: CASREVNNNEQFF. In DNA, the CDR3 is TGCGCCAGCCGGGAGGTTAACAACAATGAGCAGTTCTTC. Drawing the rest from reference TRBV5-1 and TRBJ2-1, the complete variable domain is KAGVTQTPRYLIKTRGQQVTLSCSPISGHRSVSWYQQTPGQGLQFLFEYFSETQRNKGNFPGRFSGRQFSNSRSEMNVSTLELGDSALYLCASREVNNNEQFFGPGTRLTVL.

The chain is built from TRBV30 and TRBJ1-3, with D perhaps matching TRBD1 (5 bases). Germline loops: CDR1 GTSNPN, CDR2 SVGIG (reference sequence). Deletions cut 2 bases from V and 3 bases from J, with 14 bases between. CDR3 size: 15 residues. The CDR3 DNA reads as TGTGCCTGGAGTACCTGGGACTCCTTTGGAAACACCATATATTTT. This sequence encodes CAWSTWDSFGNTIYF.

This clone was observed a single time. The rearrangement links TRBV14 to TRBJ1-1, with a possible D match to TRBD1 (6 bases). This CDR3 is built from 13 residues. The V end lost 0 bases, the J end lost 12 bases, and 14 bases lay between the germline ends. Germline CDR1 reads SGHDN; CDR2 reads FVKESK. CDR3 DNA sequence: TGTGCCAGCAGCCAAGATAGGAAGGGGGGGACTTTCTTT. It codes for CASSQDRKGGTFF.

The chain recombines TRBV7-8 with TRBJ2-1; 13 bases are a match to TRBD2. Trimming at V came to 10 bases and at J to 6 bases, leaving 9 bases not matched to a gene. Germline-derived CDR1 and CDR2 are SGHVS and FQNEAQ. The CDR3 is 15 residues long. DNA for the CDR3: TGTGCCACCAAAGAACTAGCGGGAGGGCGCAATGAGCAGTTCTTC. This codes for CATKELAGGRNEQFF.

The chain is built from TRBV10-2 and TRBJ2-3, with D maybe TRBD1 (6 bases). The V gene lost 5 bases and the J gene lost 4 bases, with 13 bases spanning the gap. Germline CDR1 reads WSHSY; CDR2 reads SAAADI. The CDR3 is made up of 14 amino acids. The CDR3 DNA reads as TGCGCCAGCAGTAACAGGGATTTCGCAGATACGCAGTATTTT. It translates to CASSNRDFADTQYF.

CDR3 in amino acids: CASSPGSDEQYF. DNA for the CDR3: TGTGCCAGCAGTCCAGGGTCGGACGAGCAGTACTTC. This rearrangement joins TRBV2 to TRBJ2-7, with D maybe TRBD1 (5 bases). Trimming cost V 5 bases and J 5 bases, with 10 bases left between them. Germline assignment: CDR1 SNHLY and CDR2 FYNNEI. CDR3 size: 12 residues.

This chain connects TRBV5-6 to TRBJ2-7; 10 nucleotides agree with TRBD1. Germline V gene lookup returns CDR1 SGHDT and CDR2 YYEEEE. The length of the CDR3 is 16 residues. V lost 3 bases, J lost 1 base, and 7 bases stayed unmatched. For the CDR3, the DNA is TGTGCCAGCAGCTCTTTCAGGACAGGGGGATCCTACGAGCAGTACTTC. It is translated as CASSSFRTGGSYEQYF. Filled out from reference TRBV5-6 and TRBJ2-7, the complete variable domain reads DAGVTQSPTHLIKTRGQQVTLRCSPKSGHDTVSWYQQALGQGPQFIFQYYEEEERQRGNFPDRFSGHQFPNYSSELNVNALLLGDSALYLCASSSFRTGGSYEQYFGPGTRLTVT.

The rearrangement links TRBV28 to TRBJ2-7, with D perhaps matching TRBD2 (6 bases). V was clipped by 6 bases and J by 2 bases, with 14 bases between them. The CDR3 contains 14 residues. Germline V gene data show CDR1 as MDHEN and CDR2 as SYDVKM. The CDR3 bases are TGTGCCAGCAGAGGAGGGCAGGGACCCTACGAGCAGTACTTC. Residues: CASRGGQGPYEQYF.

This clone was observed a few times. This chain joins TRBV5-8 and TRBJ2-1, with 7 bases lining up with TRBD2. This CDR3 contains 16 residues. Germline CDR1 reads SGHTS; CDR2 reads YDEGEE. Trimming removed 6 bases from V and 4 bases from J; junction bases left unmatched: 13. The CDR3 here is CASNGVGGEGYNEQFF. The CDR3 DNA reads as TGTGCCAGCAACGGAGTTGGGGGGGAGGGATACAATGAGCAGTTCTTC.

This clone was counted between two and nine times. The chain has TRBV7-3 and TRBJ2-3; 8 positions agree with TRBD2. The CDR3 consists of 15 residues. The V segment lost 2 bases and the J segment 1 base; nucleotides outside the gene matches: 2. Germline V gene lookup returns CDR1 SGHTA and CDR2 FQGTGA. As DNA, the CDR3 is TGTGCCAGCAGCTTAGTAGCGGGGCGCACAGATACGCAGTATTTT. Protein sequence: CASSLVAGRTDTQYF.

The chain recombines TRBV19 with TRBJ1-1; the match to TRBD1 covers 9 bases. From germline, CDR1 is LNHDA and CDR2 SQIVND (reference sequence). CDR3 length equals 15 residues. V was pared by 10 bases and J by 4 bases, with 13 bases of the junction left unmatched. The CDR3 sequence: CATIPRGQGATEAFF. The CDR3 region has the DNA TGTGCCACTATCCCCCGGGGACAGGGAGCCACTGAAGCTTTCTTT.

V usage is TRBV18 and J usage is TRBJ1-3; TRBD1 matches at 7 bases. CDR3 length: 17 amino acids. The junction had 12 bases not matched to a gene; V was cut back by 3 bases and J by 4 bases. CDR1 and CDR2 from the germline V gene are KGHSH and LQKENI. CDR3 sequence: CASSPFVEGAMGNTIYF. Written as DNA, the CDR3 is TGTGCCAGCTCACCCTTCGTGGAGGGGGCCATGGGAAACACCATATATTTT.

The chain is built from TRBV7-2 and TRBJ2-3; 13 bases are shared with TRBD2. The CDR3 loop spans 17 amino acids. Germline V gene lookup returns CDR1 SGHTA and CDR2 FQGNSA. Losses at the gene ends were 1 base for V and 9 bases for J; bases not matched to a gene: 10. This chain's CDR3 is CASSLGTSGGLGQTQYF. The CDR3 DNA reads TGTGCCAGCAGCTTAGGGACTAGCGGGGGCCTGGGCCAGACGCAGTATTTT. Based on the CDR3 plus reference TRBV7-2 and TRBJ2-3, the full variable domain is GAGVSQSPSNKVTEKGKDVELRCDPISGHTALYWYRQSLGQGLEFLIYFQGNSAPDKSGLPSDRFSAERTGGSVSTLTIQRTQQEDSAVYLCASSLGTSGGLGQTQYFGPGTRLTVL.

The chain is built from TRBV2 and TRBJ2-5, with D unclear. V dropped 5 bases and J dropped 4 bases, with 5 bases sitting between them. The CDR3 totals 11 residues. Germline loops: CDR1 SNHLY, CDR2 FYNNEI. The CDR3 region is CASSRLETQYF. CDR3 nucleotides: TGTGCCAGCAGTAGACTAGAGACCCAGTACTTC.

This rearrangement joins TRBV7-8 to TRBJ2-3; 7 nucleotides align to TRBD1. The CDR3 is 14 residues long. The V gene end was trimmed by 5 bases and the J gene end by 6 bases; junction bases not matched to a gene: 8. Germline V CDR1 and CDR2: SGHVS, FQNEAQ. The CDR3: CASSPRQGSDTQYF. Written as DNA, the CDR3 is TGTGCCAGCAGCCCACGACAGGGTTCGGATACGCAGTATTTT.